Detailed here is one T cell receptor beta chain. This CDR3 comprises 19 residues. The V gene's germline CDR1 is KGHSH and CDR2 LQKENI. The trim removed 4 bases at V and 0 bases at J, leaving 11 bases unmatched. This entry comes from a study of blood T cell repertoires in COVID-19. Study information: Material from acute and convalescent COVID-19 was sourced from the United States, Italy and Spain. Sources were T cells, B-cell-depleted T cells, or PBMCs; the material itself was cDNA or gDNA.

Some clones are missing from TCRdb's copy, which holds only in-frame ones; the method was immunoSEQ multiplex PCR. The repertoire includes roughly 160,000 clones, 85% to 90% of them detected once, and about a tenth sits in the top ten. Seattle's cohort entered during active infection and was followed longitudinally. The sequence was collected from a woman between 70 and 85 years old with COVID-19, enrolled during active disease. The chain uses TRBV18 and TRBJ2-3; 12 nucleotides line up with TRBD2. Sequenced sample: peripheral blood. The CDR3 region is CASSQLMTSGGQSTDTQYF. The CDR3 DNA sequence: TGTGCCAGCTCACAGTTGATGACTAGCGGGGGCCAAAGCACAGATACGCAGTATTTT.